These 22 T cell receptor beta chains originate from one sample sequenced in a study of cytomegalovirus exposure and HLA in healthy donors. PCR employed 60 Vbeta and 13 Jbeta primers. The table came from immunoSEQ multiplex PCR; TCRdb's copy has only in-frame clones and leaves some out. The table lists over 95,000 clones, 74% of them singletons. Material for sequencing was PBMCs. These receptor sequences come from a human donor in good health.

A few counts support this clone. The V gene is TRBV11-2, the J gene TRBJ2-2, with D unresolved. The CDR3 is 13 amino acids. The germline V gene encodes CDR1 SGHAT and CDR2 FQNNGV. V lost 5 bases and J lost 4, with 8 bases in between. The CDR3 loop is CASSRELTGELFF. The CDR3 nucleotides read TGTGCCAGCAGCCGAGAGCTCACCGGGGAGCTGTTTTTT.

The chain employs TRBV30 and TRBJ2-5; 8 bases map to TRBD2. Per the germline V gene, CDR1 is GTSNPN and CDR2 is SVGIG (reference sequence). This CDR3 is built from 15 residues. J was trimmed by 4 bases and V by 0 bases; bases with no gene match: 7. CDR3 nucleotides: TGTGCCTGGAGTGTAGTAGCGGGGCCGCGAGAGACCCAGTACTTC. Translation gives CAWSVVAGPRETQYF. The full variable domain, rest sourced from reference TRBV30 and TRBJ2-5, is SQTIHQWPATLVQPVGSPLSLECTVEGTSNPNLYWYRQAAGRGLQLLFYSVGIGQISSEVPQNLSASRPQDRQFILSSKKLLLSDSGFYLCAWSVVAGPRETQYFGPGTRLLVL.

The V and J genes are TRBV5-1 and TRBJ1-2; 7 positions agree with TRBD1. CDR3 length: 15 residues. Germline assignment: CDR1 SGHRS and CDR2 YFSETQ. V gave up 0 bases and J gave up 3 bases; unmatched junction bases: 5. The CDR3 DNA reads TGCGCCAGCAGCTTGGGGGGGACAGCGGACTATGGCTACACCTTC. Its translation: CASSLGGTADYGYTF.

The rearrangement links TRBV6-5 to TRBJ2-2; D is unclear. Germline CDR1 MNHEY, CDR2 SVGAGI. The CDR3 contains 14 residues. Trimming left V 6 bases short and J 0 bases short, with 8 bases between. CDR3 loop: CASSPQANTGELFF. The CDR3 coding sequence is TGTGCCAGCAGCCCTCAGGCGAACACCGGGGAGCTGTTTTTT.

The chain uses TRBV27 and TRBJ1-4; 8 bases match TRBD1. This CDR3 region has 14 residues. Germline lookup yields CDR1 MNHEY and CDR2 SMNVEV (reference sequence). The ends lost 5 bases at V and 3 bases at J; junction bases unmatched: 2. The DNA of the CDR3 is TGTGCCAGCAGTCTACAGGGGGCTAATGAAAAACTGTTTTTT. Translating it yields CASSLQGANEKLFF.

The chain recombines TRBV10-3 with TRBJ2-3; the D is unclear. The CDR3 sequence is 14 residues long. Germline-derived CDR1 and CDR2 are ENHRY and SYGVKD. V was cut by 7 bases and J by 0 bases, with 11 bases left in between. This chain's CDR3 is CAINRVLSTDTQYF. The CDR3 region has the DNA TGTGCCATCAATCGGGTGCTAAGCACAGATACGCAGTATTTT.

The rearrangement uses TRBV6-1 and TRBJ1-2; 9 bases are shared with TRBD1. Germline lookup yields CDR1 MNHNS and CDR2 SASEGT. The V gene end was trimmed by 4 bases and the J gene end by 1 base; junction bases not matched to a gene: 4. The CDR3 contains 15 residues. CDR3 amino acids: CASSAAGQGNYGYTF. The CDR3 DNA sequence: TGTGCCAGCAGTGCCGCGGGACAGGGTAACTATGGCTACACCTTC.

V gene TRBV27 combines with J gene TRBJ1-1; the D gene is possibly TRBD1 (5 bases). Trimming shortened V by 3 bases and J by 5 bases, and 13 bases separated the two germline ends. The CDR3 loop spans 14 amino acids. CDR1 is MNHEY, CDR2 SMNVEV, per germline (reference sequence). CDR3: CASSLEGRQTEAFF. Written as DNA, the CDR3 is TGTGCCAGCAGTTTGGAGGGGCGCCAGACTGAAGCTTTCTTT.

The rearrangement uses TRBV7-6 and TRBJ2-2; TRBD1 agrees at 8 bases. The germline V gene has CDR1 SGHVS and CDR2 FNYEAQ. The CDR3 totals 17 residues. Trimming took 1 base from V and 1 from J; bases not matched to a gene: 5. The CDR3: CASSLGPGTGNTGELFF. As DNA, the CDR3 is TGTGCCAGCAGCTTAGGACCTGGGACAGGGAACACCGGGGAGCTGTTTTTT.

This chain joins TRBV11-3 and TRBJ2-7; TRBD2 is a possible D gene (7 bases). Trimming pared 1 base from V and 5 bases from J, leaving 12 bases between. The CDR3 is made up of 14 amino acids. Germline V gene lookup returns CDR1 SGHNT and CDR2 YENEEA. This CDR3 reads CASSLAGGRDEQYF. DNA for the CDR3: TGTGCCAGCAGCTTAGCCGGGGGGCGCGACGAGCAGTACTTC.

This chain links TRBV7-6 with TRBJ2-2, with D possibly TRBD1 on 6 matching bases. Per the germline V gene, CDR1 is SGHVS and CDR2 is FNYEAQ. The CDR3 spans 15 residues. The V end was cut by 8 bases, the J end by 0 bases, with 13 bases between. The CDR3 reads CASSFGTPNTGELFF. The CDR3 DNA reads TGTGCCAGCTCCTTCGGGACACCGAACACCGGGGAGCTGTTTTTT.

The V gene is TRBV9, the J gene TRBJ2-7; 9 bases map to TRBD1. The CDR3 runs to 15 residues. J lost 6 bases, V lost 3 bases, and 10 bases had no gene match. The germline CDR1 and CDR2 sequences are SGDLS and YYNGEE. The DNA of the CDR3 is TGTGCCAGCAGCGGCGCCGGGACAGGGCAGGTCGAGCAGTACTTC. It is translated as CASSGAGTGQVEQYF.

The chain combines TRBV9 with TRBJ2-3; TRBD1 might be the D (5 bases). The CDR3 is made up of 17 amino acids. Deletions cut 1 base from V and 1 base from J, with 16 bases between. Germline V gene lookup returns CDR1 SGDLS and CDR2 YYNGEE. The CDR3 sequence is CASSVRVQGLGTDTQYF. CDR3 nucleotide sequence: TGTGCCAGCAGCGTAAGGGTCCAGGGTCTAGGCACAGATACGCAGTATTTT.

This clone was seen only a few times. The chain couples TRBV4-1 to TRBJ1-4, with unresolved D. CDR3 length: 16 residues. Germline loops: CDR1 MGHRA, CDR2 YSYEKL. The V end was cut by 6 bases, the J end by 0 bases, with 14 bases between. The DNA for the CDR3 is TGCGCCAGCAGGCGACACCTCGCTGCAACTAATGAAAAACTGTTTTTT. Amino acids: CASRRHLAATNEKLFF.

The chain carries TRBV28 and TRBJ2-7; 9 bases are shared with TRBD1. CDR1 MDHEN and CDR2 SYDVKM come from the germline V gene. After removal of 2 bases from V and 6 bases from J, the junction contained 8 bases not matched to a gene. The CDR3 has 15 amino acids. This CDR3 is CASSLRDRVSGEQYF. DNA for the CDR3: TGTGCCAGCAGTTTACGGGACAGGGTTTCGGGCGAGCAGTACTTC.

The gene calls are TRBV7-9 and TRBJ2-3; the D gene is possibly TRBD2 (7 bases). Deletions cut 6 bases from V and 0 bases from J, with 16 bases between. The germline gives CDR1 SEHNR, CDR2 FQNEAQ (reference sequence). The CDR3 sequence is 16 residues long. The DNA of the CDR3 is TGTGCCAGCAGTTCTACAGGGACTACTAGCACAGATACGCAGTATTTT. Residues: CASSSTGTTSTDTQYF. The variable domain in full, with the rest retrieved from reference TRBV7-9 and TRBJ2-3, is DTGVSQNPRHKITKRGQNVTFRCDPISEHNRLYWYRQTLGQGPEFLTYFQNEAQLEKSRLLSDRFSAERPKGSFSTLEIQRTEQGDSAMYLCASSSTGTTSTDTQYFGPGTRLTVL.

The V call is TRBV15, the J call TRBJ2-1; tentatively, D is TRBD2 (6 bases). Germline V gene data show CDR1 as LNHNV and CDR2 as YYDKDF (reference sequence). This CDR3 has 16 amino acids. V was clipped by 5 bases and J by 0 bases, with 14 bases between them. CDR3 in amino acids: CATSDIRGSSYNEQFF. The CDR3 DNA sequence: TGTGCCACCAGCGATATCCGGGGGAGCTCCTACAATGAGCAGTTCTTC.

This chain joins TRBV6-8 and TRBJ1-5, with 10 bases that match TRBD1. CDR3 size: 16 residues. Germline CDR1 is MNHGY and CDR2 is SAAAGT. V gave up 5 bases and J gave up 6 bases; unmatched junction bases: 10. DNA for the CDR3: TGTGCCAGCAGTCGAAAGACAGGGGGCAGGAGTCAGCCCCAGCATTTT. As protein: CASSRKTGGRSQPQHF.

The rearrangement joins TRBV12-5 to TRBJ1-1; 8 bases are a match to TRBD1. The CDR3 runs 14 residues. V shed 7 bases, J shed 5 bases, and the junction held 9 bases outside the gene matches. Germline V lookup: CDR1 LGHNT, CDR2 FRNRAP. The CDR3 reads CASAKDRGETEAFF. CDR3 DNA sequence: TGTGCTAGTGCTAAAGACAGGGGAGAAACTGAAGCTTTCTTT.

The chain has TRBV28 and TRBJ1-1, with D perhaps TRBD1 (5 bases). V shed 6 bases and J shed 1 base, with 18 bases lying between them. The CDR3 contains 16 residues. CDR1 and CDR2 from the germline V gene are MDHEN and SYDVKM. CDR3 loop: CASRQGLNTGNTEAFF. CDR3 nucleotides: TGTGCCAGCAGGCAGGGACTGAATACTGGGAACACTGAAGCTTTCTTT. Complete variable domain (other parts from reference TRBV28 and TRBJ1-1): DVKVTQSSRYLVKRTGEKVFLECVQDMDHENMFWYRQDPGLGLRLIYFSYDVKMKEKGDIPEGYSVSREKKERFSLILESASTNQTSMYLCASRQGLNTGNTEAFFGQGTRLTVV.

The V gene is TRBV25-1, the J gene TRBJ2-5, with 11 positions matching TRBD2. J gave up 4 bases and V 3 bases, and 10 bases lay outside the gene matches. CDR3 length equals 17 residues. The germline V gene has CDR1 MGHDK and CDR2 SYGVNS. The CDR3 sequence is CASSEGRVAGGGETQYF. CDR3 in DNA: TGTGCCAGCAGTGAGGGTAGGGTAGCGGGAGGGGGAGAGACCCAGTACTTC.

The chain links TRBV7-6 to TRBJ2-5; 10 bases agree with TRBD2. The CDR3 sequence is 14 residues long. Trimming removed 5 bases from V and 5 bases from J; junction bases left unmatched: 5. CDR1 and CDR2 from the germline V gene are SGHVS and FNYEAQ. The chain's CDR3 is CASSSSGGPETQYF. CDR3 DNA sequence: TGTGCCAGCAGCAGTAGCGGGGGGCCGGAGACCCAGTACTTC.